The 7 T cell receptor beta chains in this list originate from one sample, sequenced in a study of technical replicates of blood from a few donors. TCRdb's copy holds only in-frame clones and misses some; the assay was immunoSEQ multiplex PCR. The sample has over 80,000 clones, approximately 96% seen once. The sample comprised T cells isolated from PBMCs. The receptors were gathered from a human donor in good health.

This chain connects TRBV7-9 to TRBJ2-6, with 7 bases matching TRBD1. CDR1 SEHNR and CDR2 FQNEAQ come from the germline V gene (reference sequence). The V and J ends lost 3 bases and 1 base, in that order; junction bases with no gene match: 0. The CDR3 is made up of 15 amino acids. CDR3 in amino acids: CASSLTGSGANVLTF. CDR3 in DNA: TGTGCCAGCAGCTTGACAGGGTCTGGGGCCAACGTCCTGACTTTC.

The CDR3 DNA follows: TGTGCCAGCAGCCTACTAGCGGGAGGGAACACCGGGGAGCTGTTTTTT. Protein sequence: CASSLLAGGNTGELFF. The chain joins TRBV11-3 to TRBJ2-2, with 12 bases aligning to TRBD2. The CDR3 has 16 amino acids. CDR1 SGHNT and CDR2 YENEEA come from the germline V gene. The V gene end was trimmed by 5 bases and the J gene end by 1 base; junction bases not matched to a gene: 2.

The gene calls are TRBV9 and TRBJ1-3; D perhaps matches TRBD1 (5 bases). Trimming stripped 3 bases from V and 0 bases from J, with 10 bases between. Germline-derived CDR1 and CDR2 are SGDLS and YYNGEE. This CDR3 spans 15 amino acids. The DNA of the CDR3 is TGTGCCAGCAGCGCTCAGGGAGGCTCTGGAAACACCATATATTTT. Translated, it gives CASSAQGGSGNTIYF.

CDR3 nucleotides: TGTGCCAGCAGCGTATCACCGGGACAGGGGGGCTACGAGCAGTACTTC. It specifies CASSVSPGQGGYEQYF. The chain carries TRBV9 and TRBJ2-7, with 11 bases lining up with TRBD1. This CDR3 comprises 16 residues. CDR1 is SGDLS and CDR2 is YYNGEE in the germline V gene. The V and J ends lost 1 base and 3 bases, in that order; junction bases with no gene match: 6.

The rearrangement joins TRBV7-9 to TRBJ1-4, with 9 bases identical to TRBD1. The CDR3 extends over 14 amino acids. Per the germline V gene, CDR1 is SEHNR and CDR2 is FQNEAQ (reference sequence). V lost 6 bases and J lost 6; bases outside the gene matches: 5. CDR3 sequence (DNA): TGTGCCAGCAGTTCGGACAGGGGTGATGAAAAACTGTTTTTT. Residues: CASSSDRGDEKLFF. The whole variable domain, remainder taken from reference TRBV7-9 and TRBJ1-4, is DTGVSQNPRHKITKRGQNVTFRCDPISEHNRLYWYRQTLGQGPEFLTYFQNEAQLEKSRLLSDRFSAERPKGSFSTLEIQRTEQGDSAMYLCASSSDRGDEKLFFGSGTQLSVL.

This chain joins TRBV4-1 and TRBJ2-7; 7 bases align to TRBD2. CDR1 is MGHRA and CDR2 is YSYEKL in the germline V gene. V lost 0 bases and J lost 4; bases outside the gene matches: 9. CDR3 length equals 16 residues. Here the CDR3 reads CASSQERIAGKYEQYF. The CDR3 DNA sequence: TGCGCCAGCAGCCAAGAACGAATAGCGGGCAAGTACGAGCAGTACTTC.

The V call is TRBV7-9, the J call TRBJ1-2; 8 bases fit TRBD1. The CDR3 is 17 amino acids. Germline V gene sequence: CDR1 SEHNR, CDR2 FQNEAQ (reference sequence). With V trimmed by 5 bases and J by 0 bases, 11 bases remained unmatched. Written as DNA, the CDR3 is TGTGCCAGCAGCCCCGGGACAGGAGATTGGGCTAACTATGGCTACACCTTC. This translates into CASSPGTGDWANYGYTF.